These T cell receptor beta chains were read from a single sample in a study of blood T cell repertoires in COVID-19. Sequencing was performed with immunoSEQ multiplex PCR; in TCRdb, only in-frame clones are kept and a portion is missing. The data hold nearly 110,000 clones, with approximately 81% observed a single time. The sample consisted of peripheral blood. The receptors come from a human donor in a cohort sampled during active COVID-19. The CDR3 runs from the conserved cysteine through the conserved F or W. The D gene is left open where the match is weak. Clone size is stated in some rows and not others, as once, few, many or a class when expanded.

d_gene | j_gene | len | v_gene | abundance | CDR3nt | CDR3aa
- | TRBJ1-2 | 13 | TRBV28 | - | TGTGCCAGCAGTTTCCCAGGGGACTATGGCTACACCTTC | CASSFPGDYGYTF
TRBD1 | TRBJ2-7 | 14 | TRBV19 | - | TGTGCCAGTAGGGGGACAGGGTCGTCCTACGAGCAGTACTTC | CASRGTGSSYEQYF
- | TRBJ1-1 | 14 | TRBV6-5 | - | TGTGCCAGCAGGGTCAGGGAATCGAACACTGAAGCTTTCTTT | CASRVRESNTEAFF
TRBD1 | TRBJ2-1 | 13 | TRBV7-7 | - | TGTGCCAGCAGCCGGATGACAGGGTACGAGCAGTTCTTC | CASSRMTGYEQFF
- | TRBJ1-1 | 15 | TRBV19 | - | TGTGCCAGTAAGCGGGACAATTGGGGAACCACTGAAGCTTTCTTT | CASKRDNWGTTEAFF
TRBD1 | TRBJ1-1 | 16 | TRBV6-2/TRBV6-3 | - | TGTGCCAGCAGACCTACAGGGGCTAGCATGAACACTGAAGCTTTCTTT | CASRPTGASMNTEAFF
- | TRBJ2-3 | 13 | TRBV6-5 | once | TGTGCCAGCAGTTACTCCTCCGGAGATACGCAGTATTTT | CASSYSSGDTQYF
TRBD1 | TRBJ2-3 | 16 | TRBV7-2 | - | TGTGCCAGCAGCTTCCAGGGGGCGCGTGGCACAGATACGCAGTATTTT | CASSFQGARGTDTQYF
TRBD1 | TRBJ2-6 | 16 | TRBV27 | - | TGTGCCAGCAGTGGGACAGCCAGCTCTGGGGCCAACGTCCTGACTTTC | CASSGTASSGANVLTF
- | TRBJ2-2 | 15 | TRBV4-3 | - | TGCGCCAGCAGCCAGGCGGACAGGAACACCGGGGAGCTGTTTTTT | CASSQADRNTGELFF
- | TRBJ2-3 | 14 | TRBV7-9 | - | TGTGCCAGCTCACGAGCAGGGGGCACAGATACGCAGTATTTT | CASSRAGGTDTQYF
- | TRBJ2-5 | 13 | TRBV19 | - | TGTGCCAGTTCCCTAGGTGGTGTTGAGACCCAGTACTTC | CASSLGGVETQYF
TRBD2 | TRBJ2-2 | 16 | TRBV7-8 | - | TGTGCCAGCAGCTTAGGGGGACTAGGGAACACCGGGGAGCTGTTTTTT | CASSLGGLGNTGELFF
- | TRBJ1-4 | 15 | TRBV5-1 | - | TGCGCCAGCAGCTTGGCACAGGGTGGTGCTGAAAAACTGTTTTTT | CASSLAQGGAEKLFF
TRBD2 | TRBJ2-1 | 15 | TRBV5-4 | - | TGTGCCAGCATCGATGCTAGCGGGACGGGCAATGAGCAGTTCTTC | CASIDASGTGNEQFF
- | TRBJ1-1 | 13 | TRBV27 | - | TGTGCCAGCAGTTTATATCAGGGCACTGAAGCTTTCTTT | CASSLYQGTEAFF
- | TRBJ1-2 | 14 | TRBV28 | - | TGTGCCAGCAGTTTAGCAGGAGGGTCCTATGGCTACACCTTC | CASSLAGGSYGYTF
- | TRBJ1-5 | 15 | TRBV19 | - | TGTGCCAGTTCCCCCGAGGGTATTAGCAATCAGCCCCAGCATTTT | CASSPEGISNQPQHF
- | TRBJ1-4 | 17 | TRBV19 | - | TGTGCCAGTAGTATGGATGGCAGGGGCGCCACTAATGAAAAACTGTTTTTT | CASSMDGRGATNEKLFF
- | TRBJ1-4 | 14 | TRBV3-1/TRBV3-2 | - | TGTGCCAGCAGCCAAGATGGGGCCTACGTACAACTGTTTTTT | CASSQDGAYVQLFF
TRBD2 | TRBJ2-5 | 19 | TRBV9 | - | TGTGCCAGCAGCGTAGTGGGGACTAGCGGGAATTCGAACTCGGAGACCCAGTACTTC | CASSVVGTSGNSNSETQYF
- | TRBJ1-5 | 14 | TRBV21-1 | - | TGTGCCAGCAGCAAAGATTCGACAAAGCAGCCCCAGCATTTT | CASSKDSTKQPQHF
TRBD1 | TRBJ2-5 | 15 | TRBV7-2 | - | TGTGCCAGCATCCAGGACAGGGCGAGGGGAGAGACCCAGTACTTC | CASIQDRARGETQYF
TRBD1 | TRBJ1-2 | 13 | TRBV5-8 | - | TGTGCCAGCAGCTTCAGGGGGCCCTATGGCTACACCTTC | CASSFRGPYGYTF
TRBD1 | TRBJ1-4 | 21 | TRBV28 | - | TGTGCCAGCAGCTCAAGGACCCAGGGACAGGGGGGAGTTGCAACTAATGAAAAACTGTTTTTT | CASSSRTQGQGGVATNEKLFF
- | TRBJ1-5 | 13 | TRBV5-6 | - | TGTGCCAGCAGCTTTCGTAGCAATCAGCCCCAGCATTTT | CASSFRSNQPQHF
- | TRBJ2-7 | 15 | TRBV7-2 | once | TGTGCCAGCAGCTTGGGTAGCGGAGCCTCCTACGAGCAGTACTTC | CASSLGSGASYEQYF
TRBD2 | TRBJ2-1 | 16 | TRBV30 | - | TGTGCCTGGAGTGTACCTAGCGGGAGAGGGCCCAATGAGCAGTTCTTC | CAWSVPSGRGPNEQFF
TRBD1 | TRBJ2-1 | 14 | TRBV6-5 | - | TGTGCCAGCAGTTACTGGACAGGGGGCTATGAGCAGTTCTTC | CASSYWTGGYEQFF
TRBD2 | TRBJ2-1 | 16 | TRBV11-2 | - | TGTGCCAGCAGCCTGATTCTAGCGGGAGTCGACAATGAGCAGTTCTTC | CASSLILAGVDNEQFF
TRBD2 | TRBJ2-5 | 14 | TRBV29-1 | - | TGCAGCGTTTATCTAGCGGGAGTAGGAGAGACCCAGTACTTC | CSVYLAGVGETQYF
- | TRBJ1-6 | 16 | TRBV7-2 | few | TGTGCCAGCAGCTTAGCCCTTTGGCAAGGCGGTTCACCCCTCCACTTT | CASSLALWQGGSPLHF
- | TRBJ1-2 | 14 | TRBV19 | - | TGTGCCAGTAGTCCTGCCCGGACAGCGTATGGCTACACCTTC | CASSPARTAYGYTF